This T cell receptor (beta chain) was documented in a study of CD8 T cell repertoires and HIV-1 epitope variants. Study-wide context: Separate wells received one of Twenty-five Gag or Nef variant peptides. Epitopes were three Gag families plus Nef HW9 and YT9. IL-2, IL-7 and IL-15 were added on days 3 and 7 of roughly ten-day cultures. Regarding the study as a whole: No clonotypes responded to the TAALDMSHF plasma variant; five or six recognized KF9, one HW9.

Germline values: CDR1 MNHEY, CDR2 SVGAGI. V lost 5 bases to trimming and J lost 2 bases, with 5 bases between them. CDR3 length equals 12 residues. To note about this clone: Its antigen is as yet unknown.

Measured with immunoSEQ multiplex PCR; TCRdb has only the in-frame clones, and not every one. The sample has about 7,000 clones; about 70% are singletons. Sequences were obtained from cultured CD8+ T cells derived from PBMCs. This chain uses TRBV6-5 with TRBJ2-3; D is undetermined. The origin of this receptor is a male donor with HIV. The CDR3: CASSGDTDTQYF. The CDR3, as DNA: TGTGCCAGCAGTGGAGACACAGATACGCAGTATTTT.